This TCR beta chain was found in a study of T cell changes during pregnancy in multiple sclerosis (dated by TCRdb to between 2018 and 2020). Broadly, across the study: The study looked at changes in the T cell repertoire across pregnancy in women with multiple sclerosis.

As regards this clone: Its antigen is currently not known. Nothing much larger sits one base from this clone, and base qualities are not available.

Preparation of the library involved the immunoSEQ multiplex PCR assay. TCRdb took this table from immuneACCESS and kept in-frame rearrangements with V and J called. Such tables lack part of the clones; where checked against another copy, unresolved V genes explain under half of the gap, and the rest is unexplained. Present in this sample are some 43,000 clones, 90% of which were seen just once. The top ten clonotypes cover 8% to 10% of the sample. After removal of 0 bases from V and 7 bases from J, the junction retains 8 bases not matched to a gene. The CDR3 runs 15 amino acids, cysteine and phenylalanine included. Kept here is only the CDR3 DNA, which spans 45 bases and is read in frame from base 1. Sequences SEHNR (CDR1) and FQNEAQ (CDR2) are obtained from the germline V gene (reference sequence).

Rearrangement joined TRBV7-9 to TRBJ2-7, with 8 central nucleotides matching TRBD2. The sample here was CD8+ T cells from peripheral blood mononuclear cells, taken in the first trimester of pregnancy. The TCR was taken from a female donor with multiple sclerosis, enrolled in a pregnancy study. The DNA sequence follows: TGTGCCAGCAGCTTAGCTAGCGGGGCCCAAGTTGAGCAGTACTTC. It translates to CASSLASGAQVEQYF.